This T cell receptor (beta chain) is from a study of beta chain features in type 1 diabetes. The overall study: All of the samples together had 85 million to 130 million sorted cells examined.

All of the isolated RNA was reverse transcribed, so expressed TCRB transcripts were sequenced. The read count averaged about 3.6 million across naive, central memory and regulatory T cell samples. The assay was immunoSEQ multiplex PCR, and TCRdb's table has in-frame clones only and misses some. The top ten hold about 0.11% of the sample, which has approximately 600,000 clones, around an eighth seen once. General study points: More deletions and fewer insertions at VDJ junctions were seen in type 1 diabetes patients. There was a possibility that cDNA sequencing over-represented cells with high TCR expression. Patients with Type 1 diabetes showed moderately but significantly shorter TCRB CDR3s in all four CD4+ subsets.

This clone was counted only a few times. Its matching antigen is unknown. V was clipped by 6 bases and J by 1 base, with 15 bases between them. This CDR3 comprises 16 residues. Germline assignment: CDR1 SEHNR and CDR2 FQNEAQ (reference sequence). The TCR originated in a man under 40 with type 1 diabetes. V usage is TRBV7-9 and J usage is TRBJ2-2, with D maybe TRBD1 (6 bases). The sample was naive CD4+ T cells from blood. CDR3: CASSPLRGRNTGELFF. The CDR3 region has the DNA TGTGCCAGCAGTCCCCTGAGGGGGAGGAACACCGGGGAGCTGTTTTTT.